One sample yielded the 14 T cell receptor beta chains listed below, sequenced in a study of cytomegalovirus exposure and HLA in healthy donors. Amplification used 60 Vbeta primers and 13 Jbeta primers. Sequencing was performed with immunoSEQ multiplex PCR; in TCRdb, only in-frame clones are kept and a portion is missing. The sample includes fewer than 200,000 clones, 75% to 85% of them seen just once. Material: PBMCs. The source of these receptors is a girl aged 2 to 10 in good health and CMV-seropositive.

The CDR3 reads CASSSDRVNTEAFF. CDR3 DNA sequence: TGTGCCAGCAGCTCCGACAGGGTAAACACTGAAGCTTTCTTT. The gene calls are TRBV13 and TRBJ1-1; 7 positions match TRBD1. The CDR3 sequence is 14 residues long. Trimming took 4 bases from V and 2 from J; bases not matched to a gene: 4. CDR1 and CDR2 (germline): PRHDT, FYEKMQ (reference sequence).

A remark on this clone: Within the sample, other DNA sequences also encode this same CDR3. This chain joins TRBV27 and TRBJ2-1; 11 bases line up with TRBD2. This CDR3 region has 15 residues. The junction had 4 bases not matched to a gene; V was cut back by 5 bases and J by 4 bases. Germline CDR1 reads MNHEY; CDR2 reads SMNVEV (reference sequence). CDR3 sequence: CASSPGTSGYNEQFF. The CDR3 DNA follows: TGTGCCAGCAGTCCCGGGACTAGCGGTTACAATGAGCAGTTCTTC.

The chain couples TRBV5-6 to TRBJ2-3; D gene uncertain. Germline V lookup: CDR1 SGHDT, CDR2 YYEEEE. The CDR3 is made up of 14 amino acids. Trimming cost V 0 bases and J 1 base, with 6 bases left between them. The CDR3: CASSLVPGTDTQYF. CDR3 nucleotides: TGTGCCAGCAGCTTGGTTCCGGGCACAGATACGCAGTATTTT.

V and J are TRBV5-1 and TRBJ2-5; TRBD2 matches at 8 bases. The CDR3 loop spans 14 amino acids. The germline V gene has CDR1 SGHRS and CDR2 YFSETQ. V lost 0 bases and J lost 4; bases outside the gene matches: 2. The CDR3: CASSLAGGAETQYF. The CDR3 nucleotides are TGCGCCAGCAGCTTGGCCGGGGGGGCAGAGACCCAGTACTTC. The entire variable domain, with the rest obtained from reference TRBV5-1 and TRBJ2-5, is as follows: KAGVTQTPRYLIKTRGQQVTLSCSPISGHRSVSWYQQTPGQGLQFLFEYFSETQRNKGNFPGRFSGRQFSNSRSEMNVSTLELGDSALYLCASSLAGGAETQYFGPGTRLLVL.

The V gene is TRBV7-9, the J gene TRBJ2-7; TRBD2 aligns across 13 bases. V was clipped by 4 bases and J by 3 bases; unmatched bases: 3. The CDR3 covers 15 residues. The germline gives CDR1 SEHNR, CDR2 FQNEAQ (reference sequence). This CDR3 reads CASSSGLAGFYEQYF. CDR3 DNA: TGTGCCAGCAGCTCGGGACTAGCGGGGTTCTACGAGCAGTACTTC. The full variable domain, its missing parts supplied by reference TRBV7-9 and TRBJ2-7, is DTGVSQNPRHKITKRGQNVTFRCDPISEHNRLYWYRQTLGQGPEFLTYFQNEAQLEKSRLLSDRFSAERPKGSFSTLEIQRTEQGDSAMYLCASSSGLAGFYEQYFGPGTRLTVT.

This rearrangement joins TRBV14 to TRBJ2-1; TRBD2 aligns across 8 bases. J was trimmed by 8 bases and V by 4 bases; bases with no gene match: 10. The CDR3 consists of 15 residues. Per the germline V gene, CDR1 is SGHDN and CDR2 is FVKESK. The CDR3 DNA reads TGTGCCAGCAGCCCTATAGCGGGAAAGTGGGATGAGCAGTTCTTC. It encodes CASSPIAGKWDEQFF.

Details on this clone: Within the sample, other DNA sequences also encode this same CDR3. V usage is TRBV30 and J usage is TRBJ2-5; TRBD2 agrees at 11 bases. CDR3 length equals 14 residues. Germline CDR1 reads GTSNPN; CDR2 reads SVGIG (reference sequence). With V trimmed by 3 bases and J by 4 bases, 4 bases remained unmatched. Here the CDR3 reads CAWRLAGGSETQYF. The DNA of the CDR3 is TGTGCCTGGAGGCTAGCGGGAGGATCAGAGACCCAGTACTTC.

The gene calls are TRBV28 and TRBJ1-3, with a tentative D call TRBD1 (6 bases). Trimming stripped 2 bases from V and 4 bases from J, with 12 bases between. Germline V gene lookup returns CDR1 MDHEN and CDR2 SYDVKM. This CDR3 has 15 residues. CDR3 residues: CASSLGGARGNTIYF. CDR3 sequence (DNA): TGTGCCAGCAGTTTAGGGGGGGCGCGGGGAAACACCATATATTTT. The entire variable domain, with the rest obtained from reference TRBV28 and TRBJ1-3, is as follows: DVKVTQSSRYLVKRTGEKVFLECVQDMDHENMFWYRQDPGLGLRLIYFSYDVKMKEKGDIPEGYSVSREKKERFSLILESASTNQTSMYLCASSLGGARGNTIYFGEGSWLTVV.

This chain uses TRBV9 with TRBJ2-7; D not certain. This CDR3 is 12 amino acids long. Per germline, CDR1 SGDLS and CDR2 YYNGEE. V lost 0 bases and J lost 5, with 6 bases in between. CDR3 in DNA: TGTGCCAGCAGCGTAGGAGACAACGAGCAGTACTTC. It specifies CASSVGDNEQYF.

The rearrangement links TRBV19 to TRBJ2-3; a weak D match, TRBD2 (5 bases). Germline CDR1 and CDR2: LNHDA and SQIVND (reference sequence). The germline V and J ends were trimmed by 5 bases and 5 bases, with 11 bases remaining between them. The CDR3 spans 13 residues. CDR3: CASSADGGDTQYF. CDR3 in DNA: TGTGCCAGTAGTGCGGACGGAGGAGATACGCAGTATTTT.

The rearrangement joins TRBV2 to TRBJ1-2; D is perhaps TRBD1 (6 bases). The germline V gene encodes CDR1 SNHLY and CDR2 FYNNEI. This CDR3 comprises 15 residues. Trimming cost V 2 bases and J 6 bases, with 16 bases left between them. The DNA of the CDR3 is TGTGCCAGCAGTGAATCGGGGTGGGGGCGGGATGGCTACACCTTC. It is translated as CASSESGWGRDGYTF.

This clone has more than one count but fewer than ten. This chain connects TRBV4-1 to TRBJ1-1, with 7 bases identical to TRBD1. V lost 4 bases and J lost 4; bases outside the gene matches: 6. This CDR3 contains 14 residues. Germline CDR1 reads MGHRA; CDR2 reads YSYEKL. The CDR3 DNA reads TGCGCCAGCAGCCGTACGCCAGGGGGCACTGAAGCTTTCTTT. Translated: CASSRTPGGTEAFF.

The CDR3 sequence is CAWSPILGLNYEQYF. CDR3 sequence (DNA): TGTGCCTGGAGTCCCATCCTAGGATTAAACTACGAGCAGTACTTC. V gene TRBV30 combines with J gene TRBJ2-7; D not resolved. The CDR3 runs to 15 residues. With 2 bases removed from V and 3 bases from J, the gap between germline ends came to 17 bases. The germline CDR1 and CDR2 sequences are GTSNPN and SVGIG (reference sequence). The full variable domain, completed using reference TRBV30 and TRBJ2-7, is SQTIHQWPATLVQPVGSPLSLECTVEGTSNPNLYWYRQAAGRGLQLLFYSVGIGQISSEVPQNLSASRPQDRQFILSSKKLLLSDSGFYLCAWSPILGLNYEQYFGPGTRLTVT.

V and J are TRBV19 and TRBJ2-1, with a tentative D call TRBD2 (6 bases). Trimming stripped 6 bases from V and 10 bases from J, with 16 bases between. The CDR3 consists of 13 residues. From germline, CDR1 is LNHDA and CDR2 SQIVND (reference sequence). The DNA of the CDR3 is TGTGCCAGTAGCGGGACTCTCAGGCAAGAGCAGTTCTTC. This gives the protein CASSGTLRQEQFF.